This is a list of T cell receptor beta chains from one sample in a study of radiotherapy plus CTLA-4 blockade in lung cancer. Clones were sequenced by immunoSEQ multiplex PCR, and TCRdb holds only the in-frame ones, with some missing. The table shows tens of thousands of clones, with 72% occurring only once. Material: peripheral blood, obtained from a patient treated with radiotherapy plus ipilimumab. Source of these receptors: a human donor with non-small cell lung cancer that progressed on radiotherapy plus ipilimumab. CDR3s include the opening cysteine and the closing phenylalanine or tryptophan. D genes are given only for firm matches. The listing skips clone size in some rows; elsewhere it reads once, few, many or a size class.

j_call v_call d_call clone_size cdr3_nt cdr3_aa
TRBJ2-7 TRBV6-6 NA NA TGTGCCAGCAGCGAATTTACAGGGTACTACGAGCAGTACTTC CASSEFTGYYEQYF
TRBJ1-2 TRBV28 NA few TGTGCCAGCAGTGTAGGGGGGAGCTATGGCTACACCTTC CASSVGGSYGYTF
TRBJ1-2 TRBV6-5 TRBD1 NA TGTGCCAGCACCTCTCCGGGACAGGGTTACTATGGCTACACCTTC CASTSPGQGYYGYTF
TRBJ1-6 TRBV6-5 TRBD1 NA TGTGCCAGCAGACGACAGGGGTATAATTCACCCCTCCACTTT CASRRQGYNSPLHF
TRBJ2-1 TRBV4-3 TRBD2 NA TGCGCCAGCAGTTTCATAGCGGGGGGTGACAATGAGCAGTTCTTC CASSFIAGGDNEQFF
TRBJ2-1 TRBV10-2 TRBD2 many TGCGCCAGCAGTGAGTCGGGGGGGTCTATCTCCTACAATGAGCAGTTCTTC CASSESGGSISYNEQFF
TRBJ2-6 TRBV28 TRBD1 NA TGTGCCAGCAGGGACCCGGGACAGGGGTACGGGGCCAACGTCCTGACTTTC CASRDPGQGYGANVLTF
TRBJ2-3 TRBV9 TRBD2 NA TGTGCCAGCAGCGCGGCTAGCGGGGGGGCTGCAGATACGCAGTATTTT CASSAASGGAADTQYF
TRBJ1-1 TRBV5-1 TRBD1 NA TGCGCCAGCAGCTCGGACAGGATCACTGAAGCTTTCTTT CASSSDRITEAFF
TRBJ1-1 TRBV2 NA NA TGTGCCAGCAGTGTTCAGGGGAACACTGAAGCTTTCTTT CASSVQGNTEAFF
TRBJ2-7 TRBV27 TRBD2 NA TGTGCCAGCAGTTCACCTAGCGGGAGCTCCTACGAGCAGTACTTC CASSSPSGSSYEQYF
TRBJ1-1 TRBV7-9 NA NA TGTGCCAGCAGCTTACAGGGGATGAACACTGAAGCTTTCTTT CASSLQGMNTEAFF
TRBJ2-5 TRBV9 NA NA TGTGCCAGCAGCGGGCTGGGACTCCGAGAGACCCAGTACTTC CASSGLGLRETQYF
TRBJ1-1 TRBV27 NA NA TGTGCCAACAGTCCGGGACGGGATTACACTGAAGCTTTCTTT CANSPGRDYTEAFF
TRBJ1-5 TRBV7-2 TRBD1 once TGTGCCAGCAGCCGGACAGGGGTGTGGGATCAGCCCCAGCATTTT CASSRTGVWDQPQHF
TRBJ2-7 TRBV5-4 NA few TGTGCCAGCAGCTTACTTCCCTCCTACGAGCAGTACTTC CASSLLPSYEQYF
TRBJ2-5 TRBV30 NA NA TGTGCCTGGAGTGTTTCACCGCGAGAGACCCAGTACTTC CAWSVSPRETQYF
TRBJ1-2 TRBV7-9 NA NA TGTGCCAGCAGCTTAGGCAGCTATGGCTACACCTTC CASSLGSYGYTF
TRBJ1-3 TRBV11-2 NA NA TGTGCCAGCATGGGGGGTCTCGGAAACACCATATATTTT CASMGGLGNTIYF
TRBJ2-5 TRBV6-5 NA NA TGTGCCAGCAGGGGGGCGGGGGAGGATTTGGAGACCCAGTACTTC CASRGAGEDLETQYF
TRBJ1-3 TRBV28 NA NA TGTGCCAGCAGTTTATACCAGGCTGGAAACACCATATATTTT CASSLYQAGNTIYF
TRBJ1-1 TRBV5-1 NA NA TGCGCCAGCAGCCGGGCCCCAGGGACTGAAGCTTTCTTT CASSRAPGTEAFF
TRBJ2-3 TRBV5-1 NA NA TGCGCCAGCAGCTTTTTTTCGGGGAACCCAGATACGCAGTATTTT CASSFFSGNPDTQYF
TRBJ1-6 TRBV5-6 NA NA TGTGCCAGCAGCTTGGCGGGCGGGCGGGGCTCACCCCTCCACTTT CASSLAGGRGSPLHF
TRBJ2-1 TRBV6-1 NA NA TGTGCCAGCACAGGCGGCTCCTACAATGAGCAGTTCTTC CASTGGSYNEQFF
TRBJ1-4 TRBV27 TRBD1 NA TGTGCCAGCAGTTTACGAGGTGGACAGGGGGGGTGGGTCCTGTTTTTT CASSLRGGQGGWVLFF
TRBJ1-4 TRBV28 TRBD1 NA TGTGCCAGCAGTTCATCGGTACAGGGGGCGCAGGATGAAAAACTGTTTTTT CASSSSVQGAQDEKLFF
TRBJ1-5 TRBV27 NA NA TGTGCCAGCAGTTTAAGGAGCAATCAGCCCCAGCATTTT CASSLRSNQPQHF
TRBJ2-7 TRBV10-2 TRBD2 once TGCGCCAGCAGTGAGGCGGGGGGTGGCGTCGAGCAGTACTTC CASSEAGGGVEQYF
TRBJ2-2 TRBV4-1 NA NA TGCGCCAGCAGCCAAGACTCTTACACCGGGGAGCTGTTTTTT CASSQDSYTGELFF
TRBJ1-2 TRBV29-1 TRBD1 NA TGCAGCGTTGCAGGGGGCTACGGCTACACCTTC CSVAGGYGYTF
TRBJ2-5 TRBV2 NA NA TGTGCCAGCAGTGACGGTCAGACGGGAGAGACCCAGTACTTC CASSDGQTGETQYF
TRBJ1-2 TRBV19 TRBD1 NA TGTGCCAGTAGTTACGGGACAGGTAACTATGGCTACACCTTC CASSYGTGNYGYTF
TRBJ1-5 TRBV27 NA once TGTGCCAGCAGTTTGCACTTGAATCAGCCCCAGCATTTT CASSLHLNQPQHF
TRBJ1-3 TRBV5-1 TRBD1 NA TGCGCCAGCAGCTTGACCTCGGACAGGCACTCTGGAAACACCATATATTTT CASSLTSDRHSGNTIYF
TRBJ1-2 TRBV9 NA NA TGTGCCAGCAGCGTAGGTTCAGACCTCTATGGCTACACCTTC CASSVGSDLYGYTF
TRBJ1-5 TRBV2 NA NA TGTGCCACCAGGGAGGGGGGGGGCCGAGAGGGTCAGCCCCAGCATTTT CATREGGGREGQPQHF
TRBJ2-5 TRBV7-9 NA NA TGTGCCAGCAGCTTACTCCAAGAGACCCAGTACTTC CASSLLQETQYF
TRBJ2-5 TRBV4-1 TRBD2 NA TGCGCCAGCAGCCACTCTGGGAGACTAGCGGGGGGGCAAGAGACCCAGTACTTC CASSHSGRLAGGQETQYF
TRBJ1-2 TRBV7-3 NA NA TGTGCCAGCGCCCCTAGGGCAGGATTTAACTATGGCTACACCTTC CASAPRAGFNYGYTF
TRBJ2-7 TRBV15 TRBD1 NA TGTGCCACCAGCAGAGAGTCAGGGGGATCCTACGAGCAGTACTTC CATSRESGGSYEQYF
TRBJ2-7 TRBV4-1 TRBD1 NA TGCGCCAGCAGCCCGACAGGGACCCTCCTCTCCTACGAGCAGTACTTC CASSPTGTLLSYEQYF
TRBJ1-2 TRBV7-9 TRBD1 few TGTGCCAGCAGCACCGAACGGGACAGGGTATATCTTGACTATGGCTACACCTTC CASSTERDRVYLDYGYTF
TRBJ1-1 TRBV11-2 NA NA TGTGCCAGCAGCTTGGGCCAGGGTGAAACTGAAGCTTTCTTT CASSLGQGETEAFF
TRBJ1-2 TRBV10-3 NA NA TGTGCCATCAGTGAGTCTGCCAGGATAGCTAACTATGGCTACACCTTC CAISESARIANYGYTF
TRBJ2-1 TRBV4-2 TRBD2 NA TGTGCCAGCAGCCAAGCGACGGGGGGTCAATACAATGAGCAGTTCTTC CASSQATGGQYNEQFF
TRBJ2-1 TRBV5-1 NA NA TGCGCCAGCAGCTACGGACAGACCCTTGATAATGAGCAGTTCTTC CASSYGQTLDNEQFF
TRBJ2-5 TRBV20-1 NA NA TGCAGTGCTAGAGGAGTAGAGACCCAGTACTTC CSARGVETQYF
TRBJ2-3 TRBV2 NA few TGTGCCAGCAGTGCAGGCATAAAGAGGACAGATACGCAGTATTTT CASSAGIKRTDTQYF
TRBJ2-7 TRBV7-9 NA NA TGTGCCAGCAGCTCTGTAGGGGAGTCGAGGGAGCAGTACTTC CASSSVGESREQYF
TRBJ2-5 TRBV28 NA NA TGTGCCAGCAGTTTTAACGGGATTCAAGAGACCCAGTACTTC CASSFNGIQETQYF